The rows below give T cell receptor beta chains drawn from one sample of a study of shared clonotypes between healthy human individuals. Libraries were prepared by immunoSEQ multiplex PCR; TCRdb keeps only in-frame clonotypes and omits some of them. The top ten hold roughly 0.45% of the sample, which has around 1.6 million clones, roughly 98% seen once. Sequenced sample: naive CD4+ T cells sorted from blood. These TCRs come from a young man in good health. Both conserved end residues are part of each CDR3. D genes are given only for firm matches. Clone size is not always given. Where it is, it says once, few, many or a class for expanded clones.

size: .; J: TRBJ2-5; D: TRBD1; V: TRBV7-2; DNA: TGTGCCAGCAGCCGACAGGGCCGTGTGAGGACCCAGTACTTC; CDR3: CASSRQGRVRTQYF
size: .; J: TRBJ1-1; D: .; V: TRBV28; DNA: TGTGCCAGCTGGAACTCTCTAAACACTGAAGCTTTCTTT; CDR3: CASWNSLNTEAFF
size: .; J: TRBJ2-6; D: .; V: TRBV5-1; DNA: TGCGCCAGCAGCTTGGTGCCTCGACGGGTTTCTGGGGCCAACGTCCTGACTTTC; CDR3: CASSLVPRRVSGANVLTF
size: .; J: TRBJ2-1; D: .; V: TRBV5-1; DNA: TGCGCCAGCAGCTTGGCCGGTGTAGGGATTGATGAGCAGTTCTTC; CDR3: CASSLAGVGIDEQFF
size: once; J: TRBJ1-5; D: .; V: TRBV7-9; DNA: TGTGCCAGCAGCTTAGGAGGCCCAGGAGGGGCCCTCAATCAGCCCCAGCATTTT; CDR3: CASSLGGPGGALNQPQHF
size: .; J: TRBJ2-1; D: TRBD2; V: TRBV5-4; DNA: TGTGCCAGCAGCCATGCGGGAGGAGCCTACAATGAGCAGTTCTTC; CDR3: CASSHAGGAYNEQFF
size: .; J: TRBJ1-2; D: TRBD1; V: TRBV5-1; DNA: TGCGCCAGCAGCTTGGCCGAGGGGGCAGGTGGCTACACCTTC; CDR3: CASSLAEGAGGYTF
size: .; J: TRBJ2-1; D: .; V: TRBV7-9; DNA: TGTGCCAGCAGCTTAGGAGGTACCCAATCCTACAATGAGCAGTTCTTC; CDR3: CASSLGGTQSYNEQFF
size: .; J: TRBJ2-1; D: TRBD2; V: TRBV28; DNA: TGTGCCAGCAGTTGGGACCGTAGCGGGAGGGCTGATGGTGAGCAGTTCTTC; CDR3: CASSWDRSGRADGEQFF
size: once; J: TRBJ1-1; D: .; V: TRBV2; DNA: TGTGCCAGCAATCGGGCAGGCCCTGAAGCTTTCTTT; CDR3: CASNRAGPEAFF
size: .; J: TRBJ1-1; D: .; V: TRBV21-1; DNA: TGTGCCAGCAGCCTTTTTGAGAAGACAGGGAGGCATTTGAACACTGAAGCTTTCTTT; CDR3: CASSLFEKTGRHLNTEAFF
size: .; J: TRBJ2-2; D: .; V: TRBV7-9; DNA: TGTGCCAGCAGCTTAGCAACAGGATACACCGGGGAGCTGTTTTTT; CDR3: CASSLATGYTGELFF
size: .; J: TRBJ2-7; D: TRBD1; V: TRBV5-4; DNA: TGTGCCAGCAGTTACCGGGACAGGGCCGAGCAGTACTTC; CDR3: CASSYRDRAEQYF
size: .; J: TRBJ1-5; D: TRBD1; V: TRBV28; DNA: TGTGCCAGCAGTTTGGTCACAGGGGGCAATCAGCCCCAGCATTTT; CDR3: CASSLVTGGNQPQHF
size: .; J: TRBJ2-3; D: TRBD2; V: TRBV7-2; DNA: TGTGCCAGCAGCTTGGGGACTAGCGGGAGGGTACTGGATACGCAGTATTTT; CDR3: CASSLGTSGRVLDTQYF
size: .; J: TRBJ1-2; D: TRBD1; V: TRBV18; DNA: TGTGCCAGCTCACCGTTCCGGGACAGGGAAGGATATGGCTACACCTTC; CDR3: CASSPFRDREGYGYTF
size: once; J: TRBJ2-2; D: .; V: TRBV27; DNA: TGTGCCAGCAGTTTCTATCAGGGGCGCGGGACCGGGGAGCTGTTTTTT; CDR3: CASSFYQGRGTGELFF
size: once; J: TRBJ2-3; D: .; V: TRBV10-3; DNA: TGTGCCATCAGTGAAGTGGCCCCAGGAGGAGATACGCAGTATTTT; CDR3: CAISEVAPGGDTQYF
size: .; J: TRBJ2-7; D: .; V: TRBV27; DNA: TGTGCCAGCAGACAAACTTCAGGGATTTACGAGCAGTACTTC; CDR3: CASRQTSGIYEQYF
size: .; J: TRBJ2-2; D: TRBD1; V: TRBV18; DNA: TGTGCCAGCTCACCGCGAGACAGGGGTGGCACCGGGGAGCTGTTTTTT; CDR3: CASSPRDRGGTGELFF
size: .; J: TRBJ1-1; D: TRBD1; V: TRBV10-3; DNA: TGTGCCATCAGTGTACAGGGGGAGGACACTGAAGCTTTCTTT; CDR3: CAISVQGEDTEAFF
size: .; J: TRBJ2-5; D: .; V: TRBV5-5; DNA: TGTGCCAGCAGCTTGCTTACAGGGCGAGGGGAGACCCAGTACTTC; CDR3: CASSLLTGRGETQYF
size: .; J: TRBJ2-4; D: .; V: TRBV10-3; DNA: TGTGCCATCAGTGAGTCGGGGGGAATTGCCAAAAACATTCAGTACTTC; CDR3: CAISESGGIAKNIQYF
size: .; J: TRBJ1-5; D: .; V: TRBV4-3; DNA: TGCGCCAGCAGCCAAGATTGGACACCTGTGGGCAATCAGCCCCAGCATTTT; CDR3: CASSQDWTPVGNQPQHF